Listed below are T cell receptor beta chains from one sample, sequenced in a study of T cell repertoires in cytomegalovirus infection. TCRdb reprocessed the reads with MiXCR, giving one entry per CDR3 protein. The sample carries more than 200,000 distinct CDR3 sequences, approximately 9.1% recorded once. Sequenced input: PBMCs. These receptors originate from a human donor in good health (CMV status not recorded). Some clones in this sample may be carry-over from other donors' samples. The CDR3 runs from the conserved cysteine through the conserved F or W. D genes are given only for firm matches. The size field is filled for only some rows; it gives once, few, many or a size class.

>.|TRBJ2-3|.|TRBV20-1
CSAREPRGFGTDTQYF
TGCAGTGCTAGAGAACCCCGGGGGTTTGGCACAGATACGCAGTATTTT
>many|TRBJ1-5|.|TRBV7-2
CASSERLNQPQHF
TGTGCCAGCAGCGAACGACTCAATCAGCCCCAGCATTTT
>many|TRBJ2-7|TRBD2|TRBV5-1
CASSLEFVGEGAEQYF
TGCGCCAGCAGCTTGGAATTTGTCGGGGAGGGCGCCGAGCAGTACTTC
>many|TRBJ2-7|TRBD1|TRBV7-2
CASSFRGQGAGEQYF
TGTGCCAGCAGCTTCCGAGGACAGGGGGCTGGCGAGCAGTACTTC
>few|TRBJ2-7|.|TRBV29-1
CSVGRHSYEQYF
TGCAGCGTGGGACGGCACTCCTACGAGCAGTACTTC
>many|TRBJ2-1|TRBD1|TRBV28
CASSLSATGFGNEQFF
TGTGCCAGCAGTTTATCGGCGACAGGGTTCGGCAATGAGCAGTTCTTC
>many|TRBJ2-1|.|TRBV28
CASTGYNEQFF
TGTGCCAGCACAGGGTACAATGAGCAGTTCTTC
>few|TRBJ1-1|TRBD1|TRBV29-1
CSARQGSGTEAFF
TGCAGCGCCCGACAGGGTTCGGGCACTGAAGCTTTCTTT
>.|TRBJ1-2|TRBD1|TRBV14
CASSRDRAIGYTF
TGTGCCAGCAGCCGGGACAGGGCGATCGGCTACACCTTC
>.|TRBJ1-1|.|TRBV28
CASSSPTGGNTEAFF
TGTGCCAGCAGTTCGCCGACAGGCGGGAACACTGAAGCTTTCTTT
>few|TRBJ1-2|.|TRBV27
CASSAPSSNYGYTF
TGTGCCAGCAGCGCGCCCTCCTCTAACTATGGCTACACCTTC
>many|TRBJ1-2|TRBD1|TRBV7-2
CASSHIRDRGPGGYTF
TGTGCCAGCAGCCATATCCGGGACAGGGGGCCCGGGGGCTACACCTTC